These 7 T cell receptor beta chains originate from one sample sequenced in a study of T-cell reconstitution after alpha-beta-depleted transplantation in children. A TCRbeta library incorporating unique molecular identifiers was prepared. TCRdb reanalysed the PCR reads using MiXCR and keeps one entry per CDR3 protein. This table has 170,000 or so distinct CDR3 sequences, approximately 6.6% appearing once. This specimen consisted of PBMCs from the stem cell graft donor, obtained from the stem cell graft. The receptors come from a human donor who donated a stem cell graft to a child with Wiskott-Aldrich syndrome.

This clonotype was observed many times. The chain recombines TRBV7-2 with TRBJ2-3; 8 bases are a match to TRBD2. This CDR3 is 16 amino acids long. Germline CDR1 reads SGHTA; CDR2 reads FQGNSA. The trim removed 1 base at V and 2 bases at J, leaving 5 bases unmatched. Written as DNA, the CDR3 is TGTGCCAGCAGCTTAGGAACGGGACTAGTCACAGATACGCAGTATTTT. Its protein is CASSLGTGLVTDTQYF. The whole variable domain, filled in from reference TRBV7-2 and TRBJ2-3, reads GAGVSQSPSNKVTEKGKDVELRCDPISGHTALYWYRQSLGQGLEFLIYFQGNSAPDKSGLPSDRFSAERTGGSVSTLTIQRTQQEDSAVYLCASSLGTGLVTDTQYFGPGTRLTVL.

This clonotype was picked up many times. This chain links TRBV10-2 with TRBJ2-1; perhaps TRBD2 as D (6 bases). Germline values: CDR1 WSHSY, CDR2 SAAADI. CDR3 length: 15 amino acids. V shed 8 bases and J shed 4 bases, with 18 bases lying between them. The CDR3 region has the DNA TGCGCCAGCCTCAAGGGCGCTAGCGCGTACAATGAGCAGTTCTTC. Encoded protein: CASLKGASAYNEQFF.

This clonotype has at least ten counts. The rearrangement joins TRBV6-1 to TRBJ2-1, with TRBD2 matching 13 bases. The CDR3 length is 18 residues. V shed 4 bases, J shed 7 bases, and the junction held 13 bases outside the gene matches. The germline CDR1 and CDR2 sequences are MNHNS and SASEGT. CDR3 in DNA: TGTGCCAGCAGTGGCAACCTTAGACTAGCGGGGGGCCGGAATGAGCAGTTCTTC. Protein sequence: CASSGNLRLAGGRNEQFF.

This clonotype was observed many times. The gene calls are TRBV12-3 or TRBV12-4 and TRBJ1-2; D unclear. Trimming removed 5 bases at V and 1 base at J, with 14 bases between. The CDR3 loop spans 15 amino acids. The CDR3 bases are TGTGCCAGCAGTCTCTGGGGAGGGAGTAACTATGGCTACACCTTC. It yields the protein CASSLWGGSNYGYTF.

The chain combines TRBV18 with TRBJ1-4; D remains ambiguous. V was clipped by 3 bases and J by 0 bases, with 11 bases between them. Germline lookup yields CDR1 KGHSH and CDR2 LQKENI. The CDR3 contains 16 residues. This CDR3 is CASSPDFGATNEKLFF. CDR3 DNA sequence: TGTGCCAGCTCACCTGATTTCGGTGCAACTAATGAAAAACTGTTTTTT.

This clonotype has a handful of counts. The chain uses TRBV12-3 or TRBV12-4 and TRBJ1-1; D is perhaps TRBD1 (6 bases). The CDR3 runs to 14 residues. The V end lost 4 bases, the J end lost 3 bases, and 12 bases lay between the germline ends. CDR3 nucleotides: TGTGCCAGCAGTTCCGAACAGGGCCACACTGAAGCTTTCTTT. This sequence encodes CASSSEQGHTEAFF.

The sample holds many counts of this clonotype. The chain employs TRBV5-1 and TRBJ2-3, with D unclear. The CDR3 has 14 amino acids. Germline V gives CDR1 SGHRS, CDR2 YFSETQ. Deletions cut 4 bases from V and 2 bases from J, with 11 bases between. The CDR3 DNA reads TGCGCCAGCAGCAAGGATCCGGACACAGATACGCAGTATTTT. As protein: CASSKDPDTDTQYF.